This T cell receptor beta chain was retrieved from a study of cytomegalovirus exposure and HLA in healthy donors. Vbeta (60) and Jbeta (13) primers were used in the PCR. TCRdb's table, derived via immunoSEQ multiplex PCR, lists solely in-frame clones and lacks some. The sample yields 150,000 to 180,000 clones, less than 80% seen once. The table lists this clone with a few counts. Germline lookup yields CDR1 SGHNT and CDR2 YYREEE (reference sequence). Deletions cut 1 base from V and 1 base from J, with 4 bases between. The CDR3 is 13 residues long. This clonotype was obtained from a man aged 25 to 40 in good health and CMV-seronegative. Sample: PBMCs. The chain couples TRBV5-4 to TRBJ2-3; no clear D. This CDR3 reads CASSLTGTDTQYF. The CDR3 DNA is TGTGCCAGCAGCTTGACAGGCACAGATACGCAGTATTTT.